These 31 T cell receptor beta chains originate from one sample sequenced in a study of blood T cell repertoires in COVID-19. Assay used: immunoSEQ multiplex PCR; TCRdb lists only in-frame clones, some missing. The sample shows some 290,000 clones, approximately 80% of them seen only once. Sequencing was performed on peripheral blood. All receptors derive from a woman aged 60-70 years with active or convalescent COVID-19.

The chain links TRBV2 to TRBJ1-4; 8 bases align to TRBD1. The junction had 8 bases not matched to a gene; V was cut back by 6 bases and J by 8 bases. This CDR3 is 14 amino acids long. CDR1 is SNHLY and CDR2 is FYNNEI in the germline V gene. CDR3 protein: CASRSQGAREKLFF. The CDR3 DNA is TGTGCCAGCAGGTCTCAGGGGGCGCGGGAAAAACTGTTTTTT.

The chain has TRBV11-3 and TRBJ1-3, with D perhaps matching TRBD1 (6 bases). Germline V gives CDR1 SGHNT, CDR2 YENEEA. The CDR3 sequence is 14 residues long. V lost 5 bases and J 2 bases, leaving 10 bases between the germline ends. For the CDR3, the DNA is TGTGCCAGCAGCCTGACAGGTCCTGGAAACACCATATATTTT. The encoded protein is CASSLTGPGNTIYF.

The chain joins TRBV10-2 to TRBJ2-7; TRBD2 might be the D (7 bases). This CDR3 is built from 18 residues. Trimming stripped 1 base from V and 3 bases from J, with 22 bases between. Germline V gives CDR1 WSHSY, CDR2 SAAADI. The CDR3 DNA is TGCGCCAGCAGTGAGTTTTCCGGGGGGCCTTTTAAGTTCTACGAGCAGTACTTC. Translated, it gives CASSEFSGGPFKFYEQYF.

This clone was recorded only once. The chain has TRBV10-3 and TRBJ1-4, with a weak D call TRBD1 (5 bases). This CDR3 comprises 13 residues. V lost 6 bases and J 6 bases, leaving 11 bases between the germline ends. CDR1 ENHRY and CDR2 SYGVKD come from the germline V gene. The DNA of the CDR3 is TGTGCCATCAGCGGGGGAGGGGATGAAAAACTGTTTTTT. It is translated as CAISGGGDEKLFF.

The CDR3 here is CASSSFSPVRGVHEQFF. The CDR3, as DNA: TGTGCCAGCAGCTCCTTCTCGCCTGTGCGGGGGGTTCATGAGCAGTTCTTC. V and J are TRBV7-3 and TRBJ2-1; 8 nucleotides match TRBD2. This CDR3 is built from 17 residues. Per the germline V gene, CDR1 is SGHTA and CDR2 is FQGTGA. The ends lost 4 bases at V and 8 bases at J; junction bases unmatched: 16.

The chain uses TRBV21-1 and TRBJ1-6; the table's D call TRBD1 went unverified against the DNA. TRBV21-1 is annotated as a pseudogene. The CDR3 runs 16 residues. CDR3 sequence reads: CASSKGQGEQNSPLHF. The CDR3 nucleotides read TGTGCCAGCAGCAAAGGACAAGGCGAGCAAAATTCACCCCTCCACTTT.

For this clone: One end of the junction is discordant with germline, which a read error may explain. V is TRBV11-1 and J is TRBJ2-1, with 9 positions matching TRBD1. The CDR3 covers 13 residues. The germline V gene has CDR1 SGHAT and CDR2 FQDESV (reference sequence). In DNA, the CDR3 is TGTGCCAGCAGCAAGGGACAGGGTAATGAGCTGTTCTTC. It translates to CASSKGQGNELFF. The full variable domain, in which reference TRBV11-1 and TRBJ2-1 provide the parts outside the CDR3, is EAEVAQSPRYKITEKSQAVAFWCDPISGHATLYWYRQILGQGPELLVQFQDESVVDDSQLPKDRFSAERLKGVDSTLKIQPAELGDSAMYLCASSKGQGNELFFGPGTRLTVL.

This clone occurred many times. The chain's CDR3 is CASSIAATTGFLHF. The CDR3 coding sequence is TGTGCCAGTAGTATCGCCGCCACAACAGGGTTTCTCCATTTT. The chain recombines TRBV19 with TRBJ1-5; the D gene is possibly TRBD1 (6 bases). The CDR3 covers 14 residues. CDR1 and CDR2 (germline): LNHDA, SQIVND (reference sequence). V lost 3 bases to trimming and J lost 16 bases, with 22 bases between them.

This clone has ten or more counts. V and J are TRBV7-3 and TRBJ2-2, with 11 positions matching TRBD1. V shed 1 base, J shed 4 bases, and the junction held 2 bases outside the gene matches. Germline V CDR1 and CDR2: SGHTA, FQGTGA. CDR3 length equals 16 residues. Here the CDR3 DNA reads TGTGCCAGCAGCTTAATAGGGACAGGGGGCACCGGGGAGCTGTTTTTT. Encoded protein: CASSLIGTGGTGELFF.

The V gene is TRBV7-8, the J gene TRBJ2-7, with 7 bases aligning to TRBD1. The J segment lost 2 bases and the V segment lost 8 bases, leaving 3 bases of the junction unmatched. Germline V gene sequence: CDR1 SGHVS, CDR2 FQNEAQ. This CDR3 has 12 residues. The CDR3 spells CASGQGAYEQYF. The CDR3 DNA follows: TGTGCCAGCGGGCAGGGGGCCTACGAGCAGTACTTC.

The CDR3 loop is CASSTTQNTEAFF. CDR3 DNA: TGTGCCAGTAGTACAACTCAAAACACTGAAGCTTTCTTT. The chain combines TRBV19 with TRBJ1-1; no clear D gene. Germline CDR1 reads LNHDA; CDR2 reads SQIVND (reference sequence). The CDR3 sequence is 13 residues long. Trimming pared 4 bases from V and 2 bases from J, leaving 8 bases between.

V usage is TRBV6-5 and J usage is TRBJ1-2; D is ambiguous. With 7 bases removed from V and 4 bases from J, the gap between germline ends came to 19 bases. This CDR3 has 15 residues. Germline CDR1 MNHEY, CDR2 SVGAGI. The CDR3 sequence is CASTPSRLGSYGYTF. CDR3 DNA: TGTGCCAGCACCCCCAGTAGGTTGGGGAGCTATGGCTACACCTTC.

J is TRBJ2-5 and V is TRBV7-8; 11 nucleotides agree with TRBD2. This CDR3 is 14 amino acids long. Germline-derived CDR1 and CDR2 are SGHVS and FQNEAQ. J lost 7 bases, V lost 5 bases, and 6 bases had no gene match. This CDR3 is CASSLLTSGATQYF. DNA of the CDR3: TGTGCCAGCAGCCTACTGACTAGCGGGGCGACCCAGTACTTC.

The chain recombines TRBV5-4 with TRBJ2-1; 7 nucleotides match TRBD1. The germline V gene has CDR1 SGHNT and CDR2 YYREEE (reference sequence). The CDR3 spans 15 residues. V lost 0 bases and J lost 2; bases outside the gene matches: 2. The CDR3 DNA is TGTGCCAGCAGCTTGGACAGGGGAGCCTACAATGAGCAGTTCTTC. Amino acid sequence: CASSLDRGAYNEQFF.

The CDR3 sequence is CASSELRGTGELFF. In DNA, the CDR3 is TGTGCCAGCAGTGAATTGCGGGGAACCGGGGAGCTGTTTTTT. The genes are TRBV6-1 and TRBJ2-2; D may be TRBD2 (6 bases). Per the germline V gene, CDR1 is MNHNS and CDR2 is SASEGT. The ends were cut back, 2 bases at V and 5 bases at J, with 9 bases in the middle. The CDR3 extends over 14 amino acids.

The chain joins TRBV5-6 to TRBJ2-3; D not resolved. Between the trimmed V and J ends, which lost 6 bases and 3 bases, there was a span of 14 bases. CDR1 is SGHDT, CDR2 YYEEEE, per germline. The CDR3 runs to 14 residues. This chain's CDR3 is CASIRPDGTDTQYF. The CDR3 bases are TGTGCCAGCATAAGGCCCGACGGGACAGATACGCAGTATTTT.

The CDR3 DNA sequence: TGTGCCAGCATCCCCCGAGACATGACAACCGGGGAGCTGTTTTTT. It is translated as CASIPRDMTTGELFF. The V and J genes are TRBV2 and TRBJ2-2; D uncertain. The CDR3 length is 15 residues. Trimming took off 7 bases at V and 5 bases at J, with 17 bases between the two ends. In germline, CDR1 is SNHLY, CDR2 FYNNEI. Supplemented by reference TRBV2 and TRBJ2-2, the full variable domain reads EPEVTQTPSHQVTQMGQEVILRCVPISNHLYFYWYRQILGQKVEFLVSFYNNEISEKSEIFDDQFSVERPDGSNFTLKIRSTKLEDSAMYFCASIPRDMTTGELFFGEGSRLTVL.

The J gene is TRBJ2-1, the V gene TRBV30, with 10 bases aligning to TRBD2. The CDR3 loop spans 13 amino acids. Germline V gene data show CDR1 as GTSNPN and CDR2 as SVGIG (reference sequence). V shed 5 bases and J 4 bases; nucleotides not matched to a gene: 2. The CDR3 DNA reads TGTGCCTGGGAGCGGGGGGGTTACAATGAGCAGTTCTTC. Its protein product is CAWERGGYNEQFF.

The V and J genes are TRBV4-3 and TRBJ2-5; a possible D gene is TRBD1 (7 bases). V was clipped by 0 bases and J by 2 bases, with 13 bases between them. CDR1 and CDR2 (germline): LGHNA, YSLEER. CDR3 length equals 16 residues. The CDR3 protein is CASSQDYGGQQETQYF. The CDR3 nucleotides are TGCGCCAGCAGCCAAGACTACGGGGGACAGCAAGAGACCCAGTACTTC.

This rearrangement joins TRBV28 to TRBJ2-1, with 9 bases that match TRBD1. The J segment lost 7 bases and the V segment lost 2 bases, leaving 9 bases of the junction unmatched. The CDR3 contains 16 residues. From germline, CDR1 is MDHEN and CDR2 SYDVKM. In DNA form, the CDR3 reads TGTGCCAGCAGTTTACCTCCGGGACAGGGTGTGAATGAGCAGTTCTTC. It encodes CASSLPPGQGVNEQFF. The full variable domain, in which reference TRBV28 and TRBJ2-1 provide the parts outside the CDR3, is DVKVTQSSRYLVKRTGEKVFLECVQDMDHENMFWYRQDPGLGLRLIYFSYDVKMKEKGDIPEGYSVSREKKERFSLILESASTNQTSMYLCASSLPPGQGVNEQFFGPGTRLTVL.

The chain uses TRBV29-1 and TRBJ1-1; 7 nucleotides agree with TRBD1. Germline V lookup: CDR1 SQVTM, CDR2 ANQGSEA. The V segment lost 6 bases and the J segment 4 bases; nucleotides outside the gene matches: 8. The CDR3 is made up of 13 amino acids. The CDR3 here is CSVLTGVGTEAFF. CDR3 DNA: TGCAGCGTCCTTACAGGGGTTGGCACTGAAGCTTTCTTT. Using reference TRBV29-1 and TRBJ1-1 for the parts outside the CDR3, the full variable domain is SAVISQKPSRDICQRGTSLTIQCQVDSQVTMMFWYRQQPGQSLTLIATANQGSEATYESGFVIDKFPISRPNLTFSTLTVSNMSPEDSSIYLCSVLTGVGTEAFFGQGTRLTVV.

CDR3 nucleotide sequence: TGTGCCATCAGTGAGTCCTTACGTGCCGAGGGATATGGCTACACCTTC. Translation gives CAISESLRAEGYGYTF. The V gene is TRBV10-3, the J gene TRBJ1-2; D unresolved. V lost 0 bases to trimming and J lost 5 bases, with 16 bases between them. This CDR3 region has 16 residues. The germline V gene encodes CDR1 ENHRY and CDR2 SYGVKD.

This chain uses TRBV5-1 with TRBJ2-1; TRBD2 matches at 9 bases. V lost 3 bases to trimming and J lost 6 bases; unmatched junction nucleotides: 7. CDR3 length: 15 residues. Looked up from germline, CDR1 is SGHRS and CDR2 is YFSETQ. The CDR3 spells CASSSLAGRANEQFF. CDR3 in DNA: TGCGCCAGCAGCTCTCTAGCGGGGAGGGCCAATGAGCAGTTCTTC.

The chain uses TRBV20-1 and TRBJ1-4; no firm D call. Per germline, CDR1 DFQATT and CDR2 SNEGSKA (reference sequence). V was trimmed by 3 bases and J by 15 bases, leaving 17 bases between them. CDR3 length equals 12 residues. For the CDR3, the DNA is TGCAGTGCTAGTACCTCCCAGGCACCCGTGTTTTTT. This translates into CSASTSQAPVFF.

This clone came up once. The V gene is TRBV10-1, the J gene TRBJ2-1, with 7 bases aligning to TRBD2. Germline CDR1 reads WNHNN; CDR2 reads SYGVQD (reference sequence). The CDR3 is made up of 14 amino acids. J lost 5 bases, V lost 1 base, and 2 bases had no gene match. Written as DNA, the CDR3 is TGCGCCAGCAGTGAGTTCGCGGGGGACAATGAGCAGTTCTTC. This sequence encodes CASSEFAGDNEQFF.

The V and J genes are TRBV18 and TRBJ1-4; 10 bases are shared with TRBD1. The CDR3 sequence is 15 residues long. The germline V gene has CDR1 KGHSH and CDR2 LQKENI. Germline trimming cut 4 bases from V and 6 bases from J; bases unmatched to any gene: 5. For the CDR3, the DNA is TGTGCCAGCTCACTAGACAGGGGGCGAGATGAAAAACTGTTTTTT. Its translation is CASSLDRGRDEKLFF.

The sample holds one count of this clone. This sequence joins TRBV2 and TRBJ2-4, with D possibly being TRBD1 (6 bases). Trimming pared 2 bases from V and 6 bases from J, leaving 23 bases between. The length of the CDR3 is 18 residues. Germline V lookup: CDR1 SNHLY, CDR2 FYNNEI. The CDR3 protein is CASSEIKLVGGLGNIQYF. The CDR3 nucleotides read TGTGCCAGCAGTGAAATTAAACTCGTAGGGGGTCTTGGAAACATTCAGTACTTC.

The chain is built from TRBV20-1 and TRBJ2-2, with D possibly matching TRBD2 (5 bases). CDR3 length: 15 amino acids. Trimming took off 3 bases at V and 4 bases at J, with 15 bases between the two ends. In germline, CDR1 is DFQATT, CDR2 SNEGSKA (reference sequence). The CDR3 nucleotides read TGCAGTGCTAGTCGTCTGGACGGGATCACCGGGGAGCTGTTTTTT. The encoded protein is CSASRLDGITGELFF.

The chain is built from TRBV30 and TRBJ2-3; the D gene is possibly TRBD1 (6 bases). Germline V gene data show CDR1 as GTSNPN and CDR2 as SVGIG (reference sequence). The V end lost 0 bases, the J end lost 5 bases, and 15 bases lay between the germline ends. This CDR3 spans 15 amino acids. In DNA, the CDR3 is TGTGCCTGGAGTGTACAGGGTCGGATAGGAGATACGCAGTATTTT. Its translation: CAWSVQGRIGDTQYF. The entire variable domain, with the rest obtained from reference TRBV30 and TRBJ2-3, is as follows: SQTIHQWPATLVQPVGSPLSLECTVEGTSNPNLYWYRQAAGRGLQLLFYSVGIGQISSEVPQNLSASRPQDRQFILSSKKLLLSDSGFYLCAWSVQGRIGDTQYFGPGTRLTVL.

Written as DNA, the CDR3 is TGCGCCAGCAGCTTGTCACCTAGCAGAATTCCGAACACCGGGGAGCTGTTTTTT. Its translation is CASSLSPSRIPNTGELFF. J is TRBJ2-2 and V is TRBV5-1, with a weak D call TRBD2 (5 bases). Germline values: CDR1 SGHRS, CDR2 YFSETQ. The CDR3 runs to 18 residues. V was clipped by 1 base and J by 0 bases, with 16 bases between them. Full variable domain (missing parts from reference TRBV5-1 and TRBJ2-2): KAGVTQTPRYLIKTRGQQVTLSCSPISGHRSVSWYQQTPGQGLQFLFEYFSETQRNKGNFPGRFSGRQFSNSRSEMNVSTLELGDSALYLCASSLSPSRIPNTGELFFGEGSRLTVL.

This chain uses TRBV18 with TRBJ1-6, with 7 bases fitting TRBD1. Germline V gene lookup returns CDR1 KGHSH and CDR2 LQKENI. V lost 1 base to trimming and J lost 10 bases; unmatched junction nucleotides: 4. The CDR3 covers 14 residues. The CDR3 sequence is CASSPQGGESPLHF. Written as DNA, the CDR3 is TGTGCCAGCTCACCACAAGGGGGCGAATCACCCCTCCACTTT.